This T cell receptor (beta chain) was documented in a study of T cells in tumors after PD-1 blockade. About the research overall: Patients had no prior checkpoint blockade, systemic immunosuppressants, or anti-cancer therapy within 4 weeks. Either cemiplimab 350 mg every 2 weeks or pembrolizumab 200 mg every 3 weeks was given.

This CDR3 has 13 residues. V was trimmed by 1 base and J by 8 bases, leaving 8 bases between them. Per germline, CDR1 LGHDT and CDR2 YNNKEL (reference sequence). Study-wide findings and caveats: About 41% of tumor TCR clonotypes were also found in blood.

Libraries were prepared by immunoSEQ multiplex PCR; TCRdb keeps only in-frame clonotypes and omits some of them. Seen here are 11,000 to 15,000 clones, nearly 85% observed once, and the top ten hold about 25%. With respect to this clone: The target antigen is unknown.

The chain couples TRBV3-1 (or the pseudogene TRBV3-2) to TRBJ1-4; unclear D gene. Source: PBMCs, taken after anti-PD-1 treatment. This sequence originates from a human donor with basal cell carcinoma. The CDR3 reads CASSQVSGEKLFF. The CDR3 DNA reads as TGTGCCAGCAGCCAAGTCAGTGGAGAAAAACTGTTTTTT.